Below are 27 T cell receptor beta chains sequenced from a single sample in a study of blood T cell repertoires in COVID-19. Assay: immunoSEQ multiplex PCR; the TCRdb copy retains only in-frame clones and omits some. Found here are 300,000 to 400,000 clones, roughly 90% of them singletons; the top ten hold about 4%. The specimen was PBMCs or T cells enriched from blood (not recorded which). Receptors originate from a woman under 40 who had been exposed to COVID-19.

This clone was recorded only once. V usage is TRBV11-2 and J usage is TRBJ2-1; 13 bases line up with TRBD2. The CDR3 consists of 16 residues. Germline assignment: CDR1 SGHAT and CDR2 FQNNGV. The V gene end was trimmed by 2 bases and the J gene end by 5 bases; junction bases not matched to a gene: 3. CDR3: CASSLRLAGGHNEQFF. The CDR3 DNA reads TGTGCCAGCAGCTTAAGACTAGCGGGGGGTCACAATGAGCAGTTCTTC. Combining the CDR3 with reference TRBV11-2 and TRBJ2-1 gives the whole variable domain EAGVAQSPRYKIIEKRQSVAFWCNPISGHATLYWYQQILGQGPKLLIQFQNNGVVDDSQLPKDRFSAERLKGVDSTLKIQPAKLEDSAVYLCASSLRLAGGHNEQFFGPGTRLTVL.

The V gene is TRBV24-1, the J gene TRBJ1-1, with 9 bases that match TRBD1. This CDR3 comprises 18 residues. Germline V CDR1 and CDR2: KGHDR, SFDVKD. Unmatched junction bases numbered 16, after V lost 5 bases and J lost 4 bases. The CDR3 is CATSAGGQGGLVSTEAFF. The CDR3 bases are TGTGCCACCAGTGCCGGGGGACAGGGCGGCCTCGTTTCCACTGAAGCTTTCTTT.

This sequence joins TRBV5-1 and TRBJ1-2, with a possible D match to TRBD1 (5 bases). Germline V CDR1 and CDR2: SGHRS, YFSETQ. Trimming shortened V by 0 bases and J by 2 bases, and 11 bases separated the two germline ends. CDR3 length: 15 amino acids. The CDR3 region has the DNA TGCGCCAGCAGCTTGGTGGGGCCAGTAAACTATGGCTACACCTTC. Protein product: CASSLVGPVNYGYTF.

The V gene is TRBV19, the J gene TRBJ2-5; TRBD2 matches 12 bases. V was clipped by 6 bases and J by 1 base; unmatched bases: 9. The CDR3 is 17 amino acids. Germline V gene sequence: CDR1 LNHDA, CDR2 SQIVND (reference sequence). CDR3 nucleotides: TGTGCCAGTAGCACTAGACTAGCGGGGGAGACCCAAGAGACCCAGTACTTC. Residues: CASSTRLAGETQETQYF.

V and J are TRBV9 and TRBJ2-3, with D hard to call. The CDR3 is 16 residues long. The germline CDR1 and CDR2 sequences are SGDLS and YYNGEE. V lost 0 bases to trimming and J lost 5 bases, with 16 bases between them. CDR3 DNA sequence: TGTGCCAGCAGCGTAGATGGCAGGATTTTGGAAGATACGCAGTATTTT. Its translation is CASSVDGRILEDTQYF.

The V and J genes are TRBV7-8 and TRBJ2-7, with D perhaps matching TRBD1 (7 bases). The CDR3 length is 12 residues. The V gene lost 1 base and the J gene lost 10 bases, with 11 bases spanning the gap. CDR1 is SGHVS, CDR2 FQNEAQ, per germline. The CDR3 nucleotides are TGTGCCAGCAGCTTAGGACAGGGACTTCAGTACTTC. Encoded protein: CASSLGQGLQYF. The full variable domain, completed using reference TRBV7-8 and TRBJ2-7, is GAGVSQSPRYKVAKRGQDVALRCDPISGHVSLFWYQQALGQGPEFLTYFQNEAQLDKSGLPSDRFFAERPEGSVSTLKIQRTQQEDSAVYLCASSLGQGLQYFGPGTRLTVT.

V usage is TRBV30 and J usage is TRBJ1-3; a possible D gene is TRBD1 (5 bases). Germline CDR1 reads GTSNPN; CDR2 reads SVGIG (reference sequence). V lost 0 bases and J lost 5, with 8 bases in between. The CDR3 covers 13 residues. CDR3 nucleotides: TGTGCCTGGAGTGTGTCAGGGCGAAACACCATATATTTT. This translates into CAWSVSGRNTIYF.

The V and J genes are TRBV27 and TRBJ1-1; the match to TRBD1 covers 8 bases. From germline, CDR1 is MNHEY and CDR2 SMNVEV (reference sequence). J lost 0 bases, V lost 9 bases, and 21 bases had no gene match. The CDR3 sequence is 19 residues long. CDR3 sequence: CARVLWTGIGCRVNTEAFF. The DNA for the CDR3 is TGTGCCAGAGTTCTGTGGACAGGGATCGGGTGTAGGGTGAACACTGAAGCTTTCTTT.

This clone was seen just once. The gene calls are TRBV19 and TRBJ1-5; the D gene is possibly TRBD1 (6 bases). Trimming removed 6 bases from V and 9 bases from J, with 15 bases in between. The CDR3 is made up of 13 amino acids. CDR1 and CDR2 (germline): LNHDA, SQIVND (reference sequence). The CDR3 is CASRGHGKGPQHF. The DNA for the CDR3 is TGTGCCAGTAGGGGACACGGCAAGGGGCCCCAGCATTTT.

This clone was recorded only once. V gene TRBV9 combines with J gene TRBJ2-7; a possible D gene is TRBD2 (6 bases). Trimming removed 5 bases at V and 1 base at J, with 10 bases between. Per the germline V gene, CDR1 is SGDLS and CDR2 is YYNGEE. The CDR3 is 13 residues long. The CDR3 sequence: CASRTEGSYEQYF. The CDR3 DNA reads TGTGCCAGCAGGACGGAGGGTTCCTACGAGCAGTACTTC.

This chain uses TRBV27 with TRBJ2-7, with D possibly being TRBD2 (7 bases). V lost 5 bases and J lost 5, with 22 bases in between. The germline gives CDR1 MNHEY, CDR2 SMNVEV (reference sequence). The CDR3 has 16 amino acids. CDR3 in amino acids: CASSHLGGGASNEQYF. The DNA of the CDR3 is TGTGCCAGCAGTCACCTGGGGGGGGGCGCGTCCAACGAGCAGTACTTC.

This sequence joins TRBV5-5 and TRBJ2-7, with 9 bases lining up with TRBD1. V gave up 3 bases and J gave up 6 bases; unmatched junction bases: 10. The CDR3 covers 15 residues. CDR1 is SGHKS and CDR2 is YYEKEE in the germline V gene (reference sequence). The CDR3 sequence: CASSWRPGQGAEQYF. The CDR3 DNA is TGTGCCAGCAGCTGGCGCCCGGGACAGGGTGCCGAGCAGTACTTC.

V usage is TRBV5-1 and J usage is TRBJ1-2, with 7 bases fitting TRBD1. V dropped 0 bases and J dropped 8; count of bases not matched to a gene: 4. The CDR3 runs to 13 residues. Germline loops: CDR1 SGHRS, CDR2 YFSETQ. CDR3 DNA: TGCGCCAGCAGCTTGGCCCAGGGGGAAGGCTACACCTTC. It specifies CASSLAQGEGYTF.

The chain joins TRBV5-1 to TRBJ2-7; maybe TRBD2 (5 bases). Germline loops: CDR1 SGHRS, CDR2 YFSETQ. V gave up 4 bases and J gave up 6 bases, with 23 bases separating them. The CDR3 has 16 amino acids. The CDR3 bases are TGCGCCAGCAGCCCCCACACGGGATCAACTTACGGCGAGCAGTACTTC. Translation gives CASSPHTGSTYGEQYF.

This clone was counted once. V gene TRBV5-1 combines with J gene TRBJ2-2; D is perhaps TRBD1 (6 bases). In germline, CDR1 is SGHRS, CDR2 YFSETQ. The CDR3 spans 15 residues. Trimming took off 3 bases at V and 1 base at J, with 10 bases between the two ends. CDR3 amino acids: CASSSQGVNTGELFF. In DNA form, the CDR3 reads TGCGCCAGCAGCTCACAGGGTGTGAACACCGGGGAGCTGTTTTTT.

The chain uses TRBV29-1 and TRBJ2-7, with TRBD2 identical over 10 bases. This CDR3 has 13 amino acids. The germline V gene has CDR1 SQVTM and CDR2 ANQGSEA. V gave up 4 bases and J gave up 4 bases; unmatched junction bases: 4. CDR3 protein: CSVVGSGGYEQYF. The CDR3 DNA is TGCAGCGTTGTCGGTAGCGGGGGGTACGAGCAGTACTTC.

This clone was seen a single time. The chain has TRBV2 and TRBJ1-3; possible D gene TRBD1, 6 bases. CDR1 is SNHLY, CDR2 FYNNEI, per germline. The CDR3 runs 16 residues. V lost 7 bases and J 1 base, leaving 17 bases between the germline ends. This CDR3 reads CASTERQETSGNTIYF. CDR3 DNA sequence: TGTGCCAGCACGGAGAGACAGGAAACTTCTGGAAACACCATATATTTT.

The chain joins TRBV18 to TRBJ1-1, with D unclear. Trimming cost V 0 bases and J 1 base, with 9 bases left between them. CDR3 length equals 15 residues. Per the germline V gene, CDR1 is KGHSH and CDR2 is LQKENI. CDR3 DNA sequence: TGTGCCAGCTCACCACCGAGCAGGAAGAACACTGAAGCTTTCTTT. Translated: CASSPPSRKNTEAFF. The full variable domain, completed using reference TRBV18 and TRBJ1-1, is NAGVMQNPRHLVRRRGQEARLRCSPMKGHSHVYWYRQLPEEGLKFMVYLQKENIIDESGMPKERFSAEFPKEGPSILRIQQVVRGDSAAYFCASSPPSRKNTEAFFGQGTRLTVV.

The genes are TRBV11-3 and TRBJ2-5, with 7 bases that match TRBD1. Looked up from germline, CDR1 is SGHNT and CDR2 is YENEEA. CDR3 length equals 13 residues. Trimming took 5 bases from V and 3 from J; bases not matched to a gene: 3. CDR3 DNA: TGTGCCAGCAGCCGACAGGGAGAAGAGACCCAGTACTTC. It specifies CASSRQGEETQYF.

This clone was counted once. This chain uses TRBV7-9 with TRBJ1-2; 8 nucleotides align to TRBD1. Per the germline V gene, CDR1 is SEHNR and CDR2 is FQNEAQ (reference sequence). J was trimmed by 2 bases and V by 1 base; bases with no gene match: 0. The CDR3 runs to 14 residues. CDR3 protein: CASSLGDRNYGYTF. CDR3 DNA: TGTGCCAGCAGCTTAGGGGACAGGAACTATGGCTACACCTTC. The entire variable domain, with the rest obtained from reference TRBV7-9 and TRBJ1-2, is as follows: DTGVSQNPRHKITKRGQNVTFRCDPISEHNRLYWYRQTLGQGPEFLTYFQNEAQLEKSRLLSDRFSAERPKGSFSTLEIQRTEQGDSAMYLCASSLGDRNYGYTFGSGTRLTVV.

J is TRBJ1-1 and V is TRBV29-1, with D hard to call. Germline CDR1 SQVTM, CDR2 ANQGSEA. The V end was cut by 0 bases, the J end by 3 bases, with 14 bases between. The CDR3 sequence is 15 residues long. The chain's CDR3 is CSVEDLEGGYTEAFF. The CDR3 DNA sequence: TGCAGCGTTGAAGATCTAGAGGGTGGTTACACTGAAGCTTTCTTT. Supplemented by reference TRBV29-1 and TRBJ1-1, the full variable domain reads SAVISQKPSRDICQRGTSLTIQCQVDSQVTMMFWYRQQPGQSLTLIATANQGSEATYESGFVIDKFPISRPNLTFSTLTVSNMSPEDSSIYLCSVEDLEGGYTEAFFGQGTRLTVV.

J is TRBJ1-1 and V is TRBV12-3 or TRBV12-4; the D is unclear. The V end was cut by 10 bases, the J end by 1 base, with 10 bases between. This CDR3 spans 12 amino acids. The CDR3 region is CATVRGNTEAFF. CDR3 sequence (DNA): TGTGCCACCGTACGGGGGAACACTGAAGCTTTCTTT.

V and J are TRBV29-1 and TRBJ1-1; 8 bases are shared with TRBD1. In germline, CDR1 is SQVTM, CDR2 ANQGSEA. V dropped 6 bases and J dropped 3; count of bases not matched to a gene: 3. This CDR3 has 12 residues. CDR3 in amino acids: CSVSDRDTEAFF. The CDR3 DNA reads as TGCAGCGTGTCGGACAGGGACACTGAAGCTTTCTTT.

This chain uses TRBV4-2 with TRBJ1-2; 7 positions agree with TRBD1. The CDR3 length is 15 residues. The germline V gene has CDR1 LGHNA and CDR2 YNFKEQ. V shed 1 base, J shed 4 bases, and the junction held 6 bases outside the gene matches. Here the CDR3 reads CASSQGQGGGYGYTF. In nucleotides, the CDR3 is TGTGCCAGCAGCCAAGGACAGGGAGGCGGCTATGGCTACACCTTC.

The V and J genes are TRBV5-1 and TRBJ1-4; D possibly corresponds to TRBD1 (5 bases). The germline V gene encodes CDR1 SGHRS and CDR2 YFSETQ. The V end lost 3 bases, the J end lost 6 bases, and 12 bases lay between the germline ends. The CDR3 totals 14 residues. The chain's CDR3 is CASSWNPGDEKLFF. As DNA, the CDR3 is TGCGCCAGCAGCTGGAACCCGGGGGATGAAAAACTGTTTTTT.

This clone has just a few counts. This sequence joins TRBV4-2 and TRBJ2-1; D perhaps matches TRBD2 (6 bases). The V end lost 3 bases, the J end lost 13 bases, and 16 bases lay between the germline ends. In germline, CDR1 is LGHNA, CDR2 YNFKEQ. The CDR3 runs 13 residues. Here the CDR3 DNA reads TGTGCCAGCAGCCAGCTGGGGCGGGGTAATCAGTTCTTC. Translating it yields CASSQLGRGNQFF.

This clone was observed a single time. The chain recombines TRBV4-3 with TRBJ2-7; 7 bases map to TRBD2. The CDR3 is 16 residues long. V trimming: 1 base; J trimming: 4 bases; junction bases outside the gene matches: 10. Germline CDR1 is LGHNA and CDR2 is YSLEER. DNA of the CDR3: TGCGCCAGCAGCCAAGCCCTTGGTCTAGCGGCGTACGAGCAGTACTTC. This gives the protein CASSQALGLAAYEQYF.